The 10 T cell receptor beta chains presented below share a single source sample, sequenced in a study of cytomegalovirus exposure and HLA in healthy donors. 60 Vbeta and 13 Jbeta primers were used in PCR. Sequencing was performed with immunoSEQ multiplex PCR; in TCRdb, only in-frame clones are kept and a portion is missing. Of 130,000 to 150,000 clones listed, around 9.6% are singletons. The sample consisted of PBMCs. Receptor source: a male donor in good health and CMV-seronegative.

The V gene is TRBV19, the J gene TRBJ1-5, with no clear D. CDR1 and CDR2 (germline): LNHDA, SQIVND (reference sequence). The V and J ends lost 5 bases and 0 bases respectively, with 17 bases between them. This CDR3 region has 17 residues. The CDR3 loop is CASSGQRRAYSNQPQHF. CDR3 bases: TGTGCCAGTAGTGGCCAGAGGAGGGCTTATAGCAATCAGCCCCAGCATTTT.

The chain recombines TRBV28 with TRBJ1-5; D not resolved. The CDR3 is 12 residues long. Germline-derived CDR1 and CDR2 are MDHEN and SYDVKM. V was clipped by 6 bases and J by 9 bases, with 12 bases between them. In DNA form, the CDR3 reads TGTGCCAGCAGCTACTCCGTTCTGCCCCAGCATTTT. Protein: CASSYSVLPQHF.

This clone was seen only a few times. CDR3 nucleotides: TGTGCCAGCAGCTTGGCGGGCAGGGGGCCCATAGAGACCCAGTACTTC. Protein sequence: CASSLAGRGPIETQYF. This chain joins TRBV5-6 and TRBJ2-5, with 8 positions matching TRBD1. Germline CDR1 and CDR2: SGHDT and YYEEEE. The CDR3 is 16 residues long. V lost 0 bases, J lost 4 bases, and 8 bases stayed unmatched.

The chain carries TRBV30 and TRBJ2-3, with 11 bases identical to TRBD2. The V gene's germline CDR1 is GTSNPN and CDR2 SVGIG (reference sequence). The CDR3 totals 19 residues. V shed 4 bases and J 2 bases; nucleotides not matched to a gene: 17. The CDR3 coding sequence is TGTGCCTGGAATTGGGGACTAGCGGTCCCGAACACTACCACAGATACGCAGTATTTT. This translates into CAWNWGLAVPNTTTDTQYF.

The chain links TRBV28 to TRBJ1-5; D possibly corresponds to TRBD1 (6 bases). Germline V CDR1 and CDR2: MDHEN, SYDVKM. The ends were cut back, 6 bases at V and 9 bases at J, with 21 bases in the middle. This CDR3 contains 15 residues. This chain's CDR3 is CASRPTSGGWRPQHF. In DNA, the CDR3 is TGTGCCAGCAGGCCGACCTCGGGGGGCTGGCGGCCCCAGCATTTT.

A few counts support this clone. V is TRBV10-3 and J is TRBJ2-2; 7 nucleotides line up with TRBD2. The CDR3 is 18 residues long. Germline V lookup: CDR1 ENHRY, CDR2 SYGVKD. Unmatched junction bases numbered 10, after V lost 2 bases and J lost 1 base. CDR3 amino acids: CAISEVQFSGWNTGELFF. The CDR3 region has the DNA TGTGCCATCAGTGAGGTGCAATTTAGCGGGTGGAACACCGGGGAGCTGTTTTTT.

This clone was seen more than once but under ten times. CDR3: CASSASGSYEQYF. CDR3 bases: TGTGCCAGCAGCGCGAGCGGTTCCTACGAGCAGTACTTC. V gene TRBV11-1 combines with J gene TRBJ2-7, with D tentatively TRBD2 (5 bases). V gave up 5 bases and J gave up 1 base, with 9 bases separating them. This CDR3 contains 13 residues. Germline V lookup: CDR1 SGHAT, CDR2 FQDESV (reference sequence).

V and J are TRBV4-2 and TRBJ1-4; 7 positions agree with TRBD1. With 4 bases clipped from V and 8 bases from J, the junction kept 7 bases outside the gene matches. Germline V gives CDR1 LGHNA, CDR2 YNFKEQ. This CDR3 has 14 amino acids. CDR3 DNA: TGTGCCAGCAGCCCCCGAGGGGGCTGGGAAAAACTGTTTTTT. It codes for CASSPRGGWEKLFF.

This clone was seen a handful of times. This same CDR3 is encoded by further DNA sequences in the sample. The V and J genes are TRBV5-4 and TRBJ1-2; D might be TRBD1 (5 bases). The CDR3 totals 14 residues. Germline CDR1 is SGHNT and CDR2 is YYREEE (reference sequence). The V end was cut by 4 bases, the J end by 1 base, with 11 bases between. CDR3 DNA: TGTGCCAGCAGCCCGGGGGGAAGTAACTATGGCTACACCTTC. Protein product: CASSPGGSNYGYTF.

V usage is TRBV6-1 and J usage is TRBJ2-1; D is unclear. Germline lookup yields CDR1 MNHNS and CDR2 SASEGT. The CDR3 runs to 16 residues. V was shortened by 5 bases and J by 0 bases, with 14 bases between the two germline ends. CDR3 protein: CASSQVSLSSYNEQFF. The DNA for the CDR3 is TGTGCCAGCAGTCAAGTTTCCCTTAGCTCCTACAATGAGCAGTTCTTC.